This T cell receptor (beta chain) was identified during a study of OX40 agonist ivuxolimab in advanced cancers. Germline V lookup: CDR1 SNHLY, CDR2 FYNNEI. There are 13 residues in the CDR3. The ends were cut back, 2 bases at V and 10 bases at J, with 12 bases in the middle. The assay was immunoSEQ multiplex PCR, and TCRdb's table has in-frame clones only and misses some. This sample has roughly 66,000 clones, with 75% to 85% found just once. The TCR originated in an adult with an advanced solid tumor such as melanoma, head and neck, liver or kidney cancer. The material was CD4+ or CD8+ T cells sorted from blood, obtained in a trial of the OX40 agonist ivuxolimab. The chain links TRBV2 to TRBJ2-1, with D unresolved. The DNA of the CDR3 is TGTGCCAGCAGTGAATCGGGTGCAGGCGAGCAGTTCTTC. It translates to CASSESGAGEQFF.